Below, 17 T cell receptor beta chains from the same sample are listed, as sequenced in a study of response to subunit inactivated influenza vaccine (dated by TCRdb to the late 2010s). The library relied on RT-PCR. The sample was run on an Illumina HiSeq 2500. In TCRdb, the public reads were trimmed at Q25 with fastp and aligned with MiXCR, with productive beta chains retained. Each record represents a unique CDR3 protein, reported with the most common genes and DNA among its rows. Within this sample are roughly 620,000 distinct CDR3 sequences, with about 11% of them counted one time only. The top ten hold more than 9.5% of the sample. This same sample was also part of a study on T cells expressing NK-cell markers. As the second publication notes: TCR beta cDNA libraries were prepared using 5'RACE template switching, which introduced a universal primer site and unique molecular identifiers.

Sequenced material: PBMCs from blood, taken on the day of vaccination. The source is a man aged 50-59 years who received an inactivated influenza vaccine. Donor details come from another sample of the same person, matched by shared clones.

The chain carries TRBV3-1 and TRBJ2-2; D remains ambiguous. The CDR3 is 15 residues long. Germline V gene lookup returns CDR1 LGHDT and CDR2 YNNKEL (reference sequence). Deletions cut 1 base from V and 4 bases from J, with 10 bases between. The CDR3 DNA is TGTGCCAGCAGCCAAGCCCAGCTTAGCACCGGGGAGCTGTTTTTT. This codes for CASSQAQLSTGELFF.

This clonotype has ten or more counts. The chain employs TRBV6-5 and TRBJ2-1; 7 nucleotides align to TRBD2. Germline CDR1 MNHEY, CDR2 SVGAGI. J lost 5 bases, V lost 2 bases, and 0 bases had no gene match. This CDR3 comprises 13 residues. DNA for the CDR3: TGTGCCAGCAGTTACACTAGCGACAATGAGCAGTTCTTC. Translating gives CASSYTSDNEQFF.

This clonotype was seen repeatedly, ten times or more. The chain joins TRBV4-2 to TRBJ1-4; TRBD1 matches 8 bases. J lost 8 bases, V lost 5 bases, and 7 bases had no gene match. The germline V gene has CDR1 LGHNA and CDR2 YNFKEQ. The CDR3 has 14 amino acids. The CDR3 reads CASSAGTGREKLFF. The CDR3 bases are TGTGCCAGCAGCGCCGGGACAGGCCGAGAAAAACTGTTTTTT.

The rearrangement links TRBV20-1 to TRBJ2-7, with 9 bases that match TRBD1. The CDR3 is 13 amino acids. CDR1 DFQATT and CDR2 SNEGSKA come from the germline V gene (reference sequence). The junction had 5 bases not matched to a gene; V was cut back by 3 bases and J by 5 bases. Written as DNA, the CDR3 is TGCAGTGCTAGGGGACAGGGACTCCACGAGCAGTACTTC. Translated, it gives CSARGQGLHEQYF.

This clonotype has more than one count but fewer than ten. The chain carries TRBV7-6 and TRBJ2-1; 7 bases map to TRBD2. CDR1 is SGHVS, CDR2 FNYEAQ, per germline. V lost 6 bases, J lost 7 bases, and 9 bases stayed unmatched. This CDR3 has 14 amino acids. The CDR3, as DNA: TGTGCCAGCAGGGGTCCGGGACTATGGAATGAGCAGTTCTTC. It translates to CASRGPGLWNEQFF.

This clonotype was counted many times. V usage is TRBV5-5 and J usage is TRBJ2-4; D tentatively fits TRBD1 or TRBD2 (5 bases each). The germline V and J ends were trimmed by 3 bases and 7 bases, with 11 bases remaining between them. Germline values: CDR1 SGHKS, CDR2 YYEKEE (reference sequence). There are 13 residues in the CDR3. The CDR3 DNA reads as TGTGCCAGCAGCTCCCGGGACGATAACATTCAGTACTTC. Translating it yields CASSSRDDNIQYF.

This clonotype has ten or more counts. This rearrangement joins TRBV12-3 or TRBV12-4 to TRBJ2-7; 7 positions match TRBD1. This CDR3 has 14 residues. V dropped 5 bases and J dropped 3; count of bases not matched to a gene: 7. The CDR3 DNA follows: TGTGCCAGCAGTCAATCCCGGGACAGCTACGAGCAGTACTTC. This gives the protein CASSQSRDSYEQYF.

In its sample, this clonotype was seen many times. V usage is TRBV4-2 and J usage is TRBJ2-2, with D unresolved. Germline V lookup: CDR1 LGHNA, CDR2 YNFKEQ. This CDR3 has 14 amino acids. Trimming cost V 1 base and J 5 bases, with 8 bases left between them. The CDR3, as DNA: TGTGCCAGCAGCCAAGCCTATAGGACCGGGGAGCTGTTTTTT. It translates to CASSQAYRTGELFF.

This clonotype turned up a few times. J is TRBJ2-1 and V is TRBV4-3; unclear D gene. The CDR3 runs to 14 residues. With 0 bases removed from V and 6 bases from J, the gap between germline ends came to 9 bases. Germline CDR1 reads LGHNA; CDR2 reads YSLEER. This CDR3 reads CASSQDLGFNEQFF. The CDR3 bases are TGCGCCAGCAGCCAAGATTTAGGTTTCAATGAGCAGTTCTTC.

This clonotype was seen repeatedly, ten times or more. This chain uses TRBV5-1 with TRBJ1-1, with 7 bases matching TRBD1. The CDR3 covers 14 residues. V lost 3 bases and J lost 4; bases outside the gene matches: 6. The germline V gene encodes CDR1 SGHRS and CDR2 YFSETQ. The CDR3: CASSSPTGVTEAFF. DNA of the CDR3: TGCGCCAGCAGCTCCCCAACAGGGGTCACTGAAGCTTTCTTT.

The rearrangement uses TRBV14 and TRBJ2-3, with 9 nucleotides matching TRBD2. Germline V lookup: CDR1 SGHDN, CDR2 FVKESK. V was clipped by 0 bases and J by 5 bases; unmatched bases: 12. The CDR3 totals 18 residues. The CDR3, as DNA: TGTGCCAGCAGCCAAGATAGAATTAGGACTAGCGTTGGAGATACGCAGTATTTT. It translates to CASSQDRIRTSVGDTQYF.

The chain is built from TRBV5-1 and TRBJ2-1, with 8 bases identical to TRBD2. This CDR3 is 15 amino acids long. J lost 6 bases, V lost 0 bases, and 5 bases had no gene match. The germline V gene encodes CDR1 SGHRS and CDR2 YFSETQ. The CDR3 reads CASSLDGRASNEQFF. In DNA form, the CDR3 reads TGCGCCAGCAGCTTGGACGGGAGGGCCTCCAATGAGCAGTTCTTC.

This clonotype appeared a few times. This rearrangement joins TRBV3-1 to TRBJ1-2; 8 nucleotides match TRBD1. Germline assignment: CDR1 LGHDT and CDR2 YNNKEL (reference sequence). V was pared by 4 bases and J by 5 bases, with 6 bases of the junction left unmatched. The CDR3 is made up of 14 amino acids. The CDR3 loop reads CASSPTGVSYGYTF. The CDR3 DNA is TGTGCCAGCAGCCCGACAGGGGTATCTTATGGCTACACCTTC.

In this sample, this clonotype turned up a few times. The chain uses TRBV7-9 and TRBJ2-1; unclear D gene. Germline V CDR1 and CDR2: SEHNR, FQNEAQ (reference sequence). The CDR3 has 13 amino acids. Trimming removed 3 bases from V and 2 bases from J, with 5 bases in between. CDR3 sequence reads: CASSFIPYNEQFF. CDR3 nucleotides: TGTGCCAGCAGCTTCATACCCTACAATGAGCAGTTCTTC.

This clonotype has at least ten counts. The CDR3 loop is CASSSLKVSGTQYF. The CDR3 bases are TGTGCCAGCAGCTCACTCAAGGTTTCGGGTACGCAGTATTTT. The chain uses TRBV3-1 and TRBJ2-3; D not certain. Trimming cost V 5 bases and J 8 bases, with 17 bases left between them. CDR1 LGHDT and CDR2 YNNKEL come from the germline V gene (reference sequence). The CDR3 contains 14 residues.

The CDR3 reads CATSRDQGSGVTIYF. The CDR3 DNA follows: TGTGCCACCAGCAGAGATCAGGGGTCCGGGGTCACCATATATTTT. The chain couples TRBV15 to TRBJ1-3; D might be TRBD1 (6 bases). The CDR3 is 15 residues long. Germline V gene data show CDR1 as LNHNV and CDR2 as YYDKDF (reference sequence). V gave up 0 bases and J gave up 9 bases, with 15 bases separating them.

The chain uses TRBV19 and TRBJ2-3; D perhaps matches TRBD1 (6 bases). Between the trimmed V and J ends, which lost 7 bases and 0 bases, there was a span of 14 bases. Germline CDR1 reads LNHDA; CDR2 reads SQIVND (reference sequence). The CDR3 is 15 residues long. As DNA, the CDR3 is TGTGCCAGTAATAGTGTGGGGGCCAGCACAGATACGCAGTATTTT. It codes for CASNSVGASTDTQYF.